These 10 T cell receptor beta chains originate from one sample sequenced in a study of blood T cell repertoires in COVID-19. Data came from immunoSEQ multiplex PCR; TCRdb stores just in-frame clones and leaves some out. This table has about 420,000 clones, about 87% appearing once. The sample taken for sequencing was peripheral blood. Receptors were obtained from a man aged 18 to 30 with COVID-19, enrolled during active disease.

The chain couples TRBV6-5 to TRBJ1-2, with TRBD1 identical over 8 bases. J lost 4 bases, V lost 0 bases, and 4 bases had no gene match. The CDR3 is 15 residues long. CDR1 and CDR2 (germline): MNHEY, SVGAGI. The CDR3: CASSYSLDRAYGYTF. The CDR3, as DNA: TGTGCCAGCAGTTACTCACTGGACAGGGCCTATGGCTACACCTTC.

The V gene is TRBV2, the J gene TRBJ2-7, with 8 nucleotides matching TRBD2. V lost 6 bases, J lost 0 bases, and 7 bases stayed unmatched. This CDR3 comprises 15 residues. The germline V gene encodes CDR1 SNHLY and CDR2 FYNNEI. This CDR3 reads CASRSRGGSSYEQYF. In nucleotides, the CDR3 is TGTGCCAGCAGATCCCGGGGGGGGAGCTCCTACGAGCAGTACTTC.

V and J are TRBV6-2 or TRBV6-3 and TRBJ2-5; 7 bases fit TRBD1. Germline V CDR1 and CDR2: MNHEY, SVGEGT. The CDR3 is 13 residues long. The J segment lost 9 bases and the V segment lost 4 bases, leaving 8 bases of the junction unmatched. As DNA, the CDR3 is TGTGCCAGCAGTTCCCGTGCCCAGGGGGCCCAGTACTTC. Its translation: CASSSRAQGAQYF.

The V and J genes are TRBV15 and TRBJ2-2; 7 bases match TRBD2. V lost 8 bases to trimming and J lost 0 bases; unmatched junction nucleotides: 9. Germline V lookup: CDR1 LNHNV, CDR2 YYDKDF (reference sequence). The length of the CDR3 is 16 residues. The CDR3 DNA reads as TGTGCCACCGGTGGGAGGGGAACCGCGAACACCGGGGAGCTGTTTTTT. Translating gives CATGGRGTANTGELFF. The entire variable domain, with the rest obtained from reference TRBV15 and TRBJ2-2, is as follows: DAMVIQNPRYQVTQFGKPVTLSCSQTLNHNVMYWYQQKSSQAPKLLFHYYDKDFNNEADTPDNFQSRRPNTSFCFLDIRSPGLGDTAMYLCATGGRGTANTGELFFGEGSRLTVL.

The chain combines TRBV14 with TRBJ2-7; 7 nucleotides agree with TRBD2. This CDR3 has 14 residues. Germline V gene lookup returns CDR1 SGHDN and CDR2 FVKESK. J gave up 2 bases and V 4 bases, and 5 bases lay outside the gene matches. In DNA, the CDR3 is TGTGCCAGCAGCCGTTCGGGAGGTGCCTACGAGCAGTACTTC. This encodes CASSRSGGAYEQYF.

The CDR3 region is CASSVGQVGWNEQFF. The CDR3, as DNA: TGCGCCAGCAGCGTGGGACAGGTAGGGTGGAATGAGCAGTTCTTC. The rearrangement links TRBV5-1 to TRBJ2-1, with 8 bases fitting TRBD1. Germline V gene sequence: CDR1 SGHRS, CDR2 YFSETQ. V lost 4 bases to trimming and J lost 7 bases; unmatched junction nucleotides: 10. The CDR3 length is 15 residues.

The chain links TRBV3-1 (or the pseudogene TRBV3-2) to TRBJ2-3; 8 bases line up with TRBD2. The CDR3 spans 14 residues. Germline CDR1 is LGHDT and CDR2 is YNNKEL (reference sequence). With 4 bases clipped from V and 5 bases from J, the junction kept 5 bases outside the gene matches. CDR3 in DNA: TGTGCCAGCAGCCGCGGACTAGCTAGAGATACGCAGTATTTT. This codes for CASSRGLARDTQYF.

CDR3 bases: TGTGCCAGCAGCTTAGTCGAGCTAACCGAGGGTGAGCAGTACTTC. This codes for CASSLVELTEGEQYF. The genes are TRBV7-8 and TRBJ2-7; the D gene is possibly TRBD2 (5 bases). V was cut by 1 base and J by 7 bases, with 17 bases left in between. CDR3 size: 15 residues. Looked up from germline, CDR1 is SGHVS and CDR2 is FQNEAQ.

V usage is TRBV6-5 and J usage is TRBJ2-2; 8 positions match TRBD1. Looked up from germline, CDR1 is MNHEY and CDR2 is SVGAGI. With V trimmed by 2 bases and J by 6 bases, 8 bases remained unmatched. The length of the CDR3 is 16 residues. This CDR3 reads CASSYLRTGRAGELFF. The CDR3 bases are TGTGCCAGCAGTTACCTCCGGACAGGGCGAGCCGGGGAGCTGTTTTTT.

This clone has just one count. The rearrangement uses TRBV2 and TRBJ1-1, with D maybe TRBD1 (6 bases). CDR1 is SNHLY, CDR2 FYNNEI, per germline. The germline V and J ends were trimmed by 8 bases and 1 base, with 8 bases remaining between them. This CDR3 contains 12 residues. The CDR3 sequence is CASVDRNTEAFF. The CDR3 DNA sequence: TGTGCCAGCGTGGACAGGAACACTGAAGCTTTCTTT. Based on the CDR3 plus reference TRBV2 and TRBJ1-1, the full variable domain is EPEVTQTPSHQVTQMGQEVILRCVPISNHLYFYWYRQILGQKVEFLVSFYNNEISEKSEIFDDQFSVERPDGSNFTLKIRSTKLEDSAMYFCASVDRNTEAFFGQGTRLTVV.